Shown below are 21 T cell receptor beta chains from a single sample sequenced in a study of shared clonotypes between healthy human individuals. The data were produced by immunoSEQ multiplex PCR, yet TCRdb's version contains in-frame clones alone and is incomplete. The data show a few million clones, with 85% to 95% seen just once and over 0.12% held by the top ten. The sample was naive CD4+ T cells sorted from blood. Regarding subset: CD45RA+ positively selected. The receptors here all came from a young man in good health.

About this clone itself: Other nucleotide sequences in the sample specify the same CDR3. The chain has TRBV5-1 and TRBJ1-2; D is unclear. V was shortened by 0 bases and J by 1 base, with 7 bases between the two germline ends. CDR3 length: 14 residues. CDR1 and CDR2 from the germline V gene are SGHRS and YFSETQ. Here the CDR3 DNA reads TGCGCCAGCAGCTTGGGTGACAATAACTATGGCTACACCTTC. As protein: CASSLGDNNYGYTF.

V and J are TRBV10-3 and TRBJ2-1; TRBD1 aligns across 9 bases. Looked up from germline, CDR1 is ENHRY and CDR2 is SYGVKD. The CDR3 runs to 16 residues. V was pared by 6 bases and J by 6 bases, with 12 bases of the junction left unmatched. The CDR3 protein is CAISAQGQGRSNEQFF. The DNA for the CDR3 is TGTGCCATCAGCGCCCAGGGACAGGGACGTTCCAATGAGCAGTTCTTC.

The chain joins TRBV25-1 to TRBJ1-2, with TRBD1 identical over 7 bases. V shed 4 bases, J shed 10 bases, and the junction held 6 bases outside the gene matches. The CDR3 has 12 residues. Per germline, CDR1 MGHDK and CDR2 SYGVNS. The CDR3: CASSVTGALYTF. CDR3 nucleotide sequence: TGTGCCAGCAGTGTCACAGGGGCCCTCTACACCTTC.

The chain links TRBV5-1 to TRBJ2-7; 7 bases line up with TRBD1. V was pared by 6 bases and J by 6 bases, with 12 bases of the junction left unmatched. The CDR3 length is 14 residues. In germline, CDR1 is SGHRS, CDR2 YFSETQ. CDR3 in DNA: TGCGCCAGCACATCCGGGACAGCCCCCTCCGAGCAGTACTTC. Translated: CASTSGTAPSEQYF.

The chain employs TRBV18 and TRBJ2-5; D is perhaps TRBD2 (5 bases). The V end was cut by 8 bases, the J end by 5 bases, with 18 bases between. Germline-derived CDR1 and CDR2 are KGHSH and LQKENI. This CDR3 comprises 14 residues. The CDR3 nucleotides read TGTGCCAGCAGAGCCAAGACCTGGGAGGAGACCCAGTACTTC. This gives the protein CASRAKTWEETQYF.

The genes are TRBV5-4 and TRBJ1-4; perhaps TRBD1 as D (5 bases). The germline V and J ends were trimmed by 4 bases and 8 bases, with 12 bases remaining between them. The germline V gene has CDR1 SGHNT and CDR2 YYREEE (reference sequence). The CDR3 extends over 13 amino acids. The CDR3 protein is CASSPARTEKLFF. In DNA form, the CDR3 reads TGTGCCAGCAGCCCCGCTCGGACAGAAAAACTGTTTTTT.

The chain uses TRBV6-1 and TRBJ2-1; maybe TRBD1 (6 bases). The CDR3 has 16 residues. Trimming removed 4 bases from V and 1 base from J, with 14 bases in between. Per the germline V gene, CDR1 is MNHNS and CDR2 is SASEGT. DNA of the CDR3: TGTGCCAGCAGTGTGGGGGCGACGAATTCCTACAATGAGCAGTTCTTC. Its translation: CASSVGATNSYNEQFF.

This rearrangement joins TRBV21-1 to TRBJ2-7; TRBD2, the table's D call, lacks a check against the DNA. TRBV21-1 is a recognized pseudogene. CDR3 length: 18 amino acids. CDR3 region: CASTRTGLLAGLIGEQYF. Here the CDR3 DNA reads TGTGCCAGCACTCGGACAGGGCTCCTAGCGGGACTCATCGGCGAGCAGTACTTC.

The gene calls are TRBV28 and TRBJ2-7; 7 positions agree with TRBD2. V was pared by 5 bases and J by 2 bases, with 9 bases of the junction left unmatched. Looked up from germline, CDR1 is MDHEN and CDR2 is SYDVKM. The CDR3 is made up of 15 amino acids. The CDR3 DNA reads as TGTGCCAGCAGTATAAACCCGGGGGGAACCTACGAGCAGTACTTC. Its translation: CASSINPGGTYEQYF. The variable domain in full, completed from reference TRBV28 and TRBJ2-7, reads DVKVTQSSRYLVKRTGEKVFLECVQDMDHENMFWYRQDPGLGLRLIYFSYDVKMKEKGDIPEGYSVSREKKERFSLILESASTNQTSMYLCASSINPGGTYEQYFGPGTRLTVT.

V gene TRBV19 combines with J gene TRBJ2-7, with a weak D call TRBD1 (5 bases). Germline-derived CDR1 and CDR2 are LNHDA and SQIVND (reference sequence). The CDR3 runs to 11 residues. Trimming left V 8 bases short and J 3 bases short, with 8 bases between. The CDR3 DNA reads TGTGCCAGTGGACATAACTACGAGCAGTACTTC. Translating gives CASGHNYEQYF.

The genes are TRBV5-1 and TRBJ1-2; D is unresolved. CDR3 length equals 14 residues. Trimming took off 0 bases at V and 0 bases at J, with 6 bases between the two ends. CDR1 SGHRS and CDR2 YFSETQ come from the germline V gene. In nucleotides, the CDR3 is TGCGCCAGCAGCTTGGCAGACCCTAACTATGGCTACACCTTC. Amino acid sequence: CASSLADPNYGYTF.

V and J are TRBV28 and TRBJ2-3; 9 nucleotides match TRBD1. The CDR3 length is 16 residues. Germline-derived CDR1 and CDR2 are MDHEN and SYDVKM. The V and J ends lost 0 bases and 4 bases, in that order; junction bases with no gene match: 5. CDR3 nucleotides: TGTGCCAGCAGTTTATGGACAGGGGGTTTGGCAGATACGCAGTATTTT. It yields the protein CASSLWTGGLADTQYF.

The chain carries TRBV28 and TRBJ2-7; a possible D gene is TRBD1 (5 bases). Trimming shortened V by 4 bases and J by 4 bases, and 14 bases separated the two germline ends. The CDR3 totals 14 residues. CDR1 MDHEN and CDR2 SYDVKM come from the germline V gene. The CDR3 reads CASSSSDNHYEQYF. CDR3 nucleotides: TGTGCCAGCAGTTCATCGGACAATCATTACGAGCAGTACTTC.

The chain has TRBV10-3 and TRBJ2-7, with TRBD1 as a possible D gene (5 bases). The germline V gene has CDR1 ENHRY and CDR2 SYGVKD. There are 13 residues in the CDR3. The V and J ends lost 3 bases and 6 bases respectively, with 12 bases between them. CDR3: CAISDSTGSEQYF. The CDR3 DNA follows: TGTGCCATCAGTGATTCAACAGGTTCCGAGCAGTACTTC.

The CDR3 sequence: CAISVGGESYEQYF. The CDR3 DNA reads TGTGCCATCAGTGTAGGGGGGGAGTCCTACGAGCAGTACTTC. This chain connects TRBV10-3 to TRBJ2-7, with D possibly matching TRBD2 (7 bases). The CDR3 is 14 amino acids. Per germline, CDR1 ENHRY and CDR2 SYGVKD. V was shortened by 4 bases and J by 1 base, with 11 bases between the two germline ends.

The chain carries TRBV6-1 and TRBJ2-1, with 8 bases fitting TRBD2. The CDR3 is 14 residues long. Unmatched junction bases numbered 7, after V lost 3 bases and J lost 9 bases. Germline V CDR1 and CDR2: MNHNS, SASEGT. The CDR3 DNA reads TGTGCCAGCAGTGATCGGCTAGCGGGCGCTGAGCAGTTCTTC. This gives the protein CASSDRLAGAEQFF.

This CDR3 is CAWGQKGGAARNTIYF. The CDR3 coding sequence is TGTGCCTGGGGTCAAAAGGGGGGCGCGGCGAGAAACACCATATATTTT. The rearrangement joins TRBV30 to TRBJ1-3, with D perhaps matching TRBD1 (6 bases). The CDR3 is made up of 16 amino acids. Trimming stripped 5 bases from V and 5 bases from J, with 22 bases between. Germline assignment: CDR1 GTSNPN and CDR2 SVGIG (reference sequence). The entire variable domain, with the rest obtained from reference TRBV30 and TRBJ1-3, is as follows: SQTIHQWPATLVQPVGSPLSLECTVEGTSNPNLYWYRQAAGRGLQLLFYSVGIGQISSEVPQNLSASRPQDRQFILSSKKLLLSDSGFYLCAWGQKGGAARNTIYFGEGSWLTVV.

V and J are TRBV2 and TRBJ2-7; 12 bases match TRBD1. Germline lookup yields CDR1 SNHLY and CDR2 FYNNEI. The CDR3 sequence is 15 residues long. V lost 4 bases, J lost 6 bases, and 7 bases stayed unmatched. The CDR3 loop reads CASSVLGQGAGEQYF. CDR3 sequence (DNA): TGTGCCAGCAGTGTATTGGGACAGGGGGCTGGCGAGCAGTACTTC.

The J gene is TRBJ2-7, the V gene TRBV28; D gene ambiguous. The V end was cut by 7 bases, the J end by 0 bases, with 13 bases between. CDR1 is MDHEN, CDR2 SYDVKM, per germline. The CDR3 is 14 amino acids. CDR3 in amino acids: CASIPDPSSYEQYF. The CDR3 DNA is TGTGCCAGCATCCCGGACCCTAGCTCCTACGAGCAGTACTTC.

This rearrangement joins TRBV30 to TRBJ2-7; D unresolved. This CDR3 is built from 15 residues. Per germline, CDR1 GTSNPN and CDR2 SVGIG (reference sequence). The V and J ends lost 2 bases and 0 bases respectively, with 14 bases between them. The CDR3 coding sequence is TGTGCCTGGAGTAACGGAGAAAAGAGCTCCTACGAGCAGTACTTC. This gives the protein CAWSNGEKSSYEQYF.

The chain combines TRBV19 with TRBJ1-6; 10 nucleotides align to TRBD1. This CDR3 spans 16 amino acids. Trimming at V came to 6 bases and at J to 10 bases, leaving 12 bases not matched to a gene. Germline V gene lookup returns CDR1 LNHDA and CDR2 SQIVND (reference sequence). CDR3 nucleotides: TGTGCCAGTAGGTCCCGGGACAGGGGTGAGTTATCACCCCTCCACTTT. Protein sequence: CASRSRDRGELSPLHF.